The 32 T cell receptor beta chains presented below share a single source sample, sequenced in a study of type 1 regulatory T cells. These receptors are not linked to any known antigen. Each CDR3 protein gets one entry after TCRdb re-called the reads with MiXCR. The data hold roughly 71,000 distinct CDR3 sequences, with around 63% observed a single time. Sample: cultured T cells, either the whole culture or a sorted T cell fraction (not recorded which). Specified subset: Tr1-enriched cell product generated in vitro against host alloantigens. These receptors were taken from a human donor in good health.

The J gene is TRBJ2-3, the V gene TRBV5-1; the D gene is possibly TRBD2 (6 bases). The CDR3 is made up of 14 amino acids. Trimming removed 6 bases at V and 0 bases at J, with 11 bases between. Germline V lookup: CDR1 SGHRS, CDR2 YFSETQ. CDR3 sequence (DNA): TGCGCCAGCAATCCGGGAGCTAGCACAGATACGCAGTATTTT. Residues: CASNPGASTDTQYF. Filled out from reference TRBV5-1 and TRBJ2-3, the complete variable domain reads KAGVTQTPRYLIKTRGQQVTLSCSPISGHRSVSWYQQTPGQGLQFLFEYFSETQRNKGNFPGRFSGRQFSNSRSEMNVSTLELGDSALYLCASNPGASTDTQYFGPGTRLTVL.

This clonotype was observed a few times. The rearrangement links TRBV15 to TRBJ1-5; maybe TRBD1 (5 bases). Germline V gene lookup returns CDR1 LNHNV and CDR2 YYDKDF (reference sequence). The ends were cut back, 5 bases at V and 6 bases at J, with 17 bases in the middle. This CDR3 spans 15 amino acids. In DNA, the CDR3 is TGTGCCACCAGCGGAAGGGACCGCTTGAGTCAGCCCCAGCATTTT. Protein sequence: CATSGRDRLSQPQHF. Full variable domain (missing parts from reference TRBV15 and TRBJ1-5): DAMVIQNPRYQVTQFGKPVTLSCSQTLNHNVMYWYQQKSSQAPKLLFHYYDKDFNNEADTPDNFQSRRPNTSFCFLDIRSPGLGDTAMYLCATSGRDRLSQPQHFGDGTRLSIL.

In its sample, this clonotype was seen a few times. The chain employs TRBV24-1 and TRBJ1-5, with D possibly TRBD1 on 6 matching bases. The V end was cut by 3 bases, the J end by 6 bases, with 20 bases between. The CDR3 is made up of 17 amino acids. Germline V gene lookup returns CDR1 KGHDR and CDR2 SFDVKD. The CDR3 nucleotides read TGTGCCACCAGTGATCCAGCGGTGTCAGGGGATAGTCAGCCCCAGCATTTT. Its translation is CATSDPAVSGDSQPQHF.

The rearrangement links TRBV19 to TRBJ1-1, with TRBD1 identical over 8 bases. The CDR3 is made up of 16 amino acids. CDR1 is LNHDA, CDR2 SQIVND, per germline (reference sequence). V lost 3 bases, J lost 1 base, and 7 bases stayed unmatched. The chain's CDR3 is CASSIRGRAGNTEAFF. The CDR3 DNA follows: TGTGCCAGTAGTATCAGGGGGCGAGCAGGGAACACTGAAGCTTTCTTT.

This clonotype has only a few counts. The rearrangement joins TRBV20-1 to TRBJ2-1; 7 bases agree with TRBD2. CDR3 length: 13 residues. The germline V gene has CDR1 DFQATT and CDR2 SNEGSKA (reference sequence). V shed 4 bases, J shed 2 bases, and the junction held 2 bases outside the gene matches. The CDR3 loop is CSATSGPYNEQFF. Written as DNA, the CDR3 is TGCAGTGCTACTAGCGGCCCCTACAATGAGCAGTTCTTC.

This clonotype was detected a few times. The chain carries TRBV11-2 and TRBJ2-3; D perhaps matches TRBD2 (8 bases). Trimming cost V 0 bases and J 5 bases, with 15 bases left between them. CDR1 SGHAT and CDR2 FQNNGV come from the germline V gene. There are 16 residues in the CDR3. This chain's CDR3 is CASSLDGRGHKDTQYF. CDR3 sequence (DNA): TGTGCCAGCAGCTTAGACGGGAGGGGGCATAAAGATACGCAGTATTTT. The whole variable domain, filled in from reference TRBV11-2 and TRBJ2-3, reads EAGVAQSPRYKIIEKRQSVAFWCNPISGHATLYWYQQILGQGPKLLIQFQNNGVVDDSQLPKDRFSAERLKGVDSTLKIQPAKLEDSAVYLCASSLDGRGHKDTQYFGPGTRLTVL.

The chain couples TRBV6-5 to TRBJ2-7, with 9 nucleotides matching TRBD2. This CDR3 is built from 15 residues. Germline V CDR1 and CDR2: MNHEY, SVGAGI. V dropped 4 bases and J dropped 2; count of bases not matched to a gene: 6. In nucleotides, the CDR3 is TGTGCCAGCAGTTTCCTAGCGGGAAGACCCTACGAGCAGTACTTC. It encodes CASSFLAGRPYEQYF.

The genes are TRBV13 and TRBJ1-5, with D hard to call. The CDR3 extends over 15 amino acids. The germline gives CDR1 PRHDT, CDR2 FYEKMQ (reference sequence). Trimming took 2 bases from V and 2 from J, leaving 10 bases between them. The CDR3 DNA sequence: TGTGCCAGCAGCTTAAGGATGACGGGCAATCAGCCCCAGCATTTT. Protein product: CASSLRMTGNQPQHF.

The chain has TRBV20-1 and TRBJ2-1; D is possibly TRBD1 or TRBD2 (5 bases each). V shed 6 bases and J shed 4 bases, with 13 bases lying between them. Germline CDR1 is DFQATT and CDR2 is SNEGSKA (reference sequence). The CDR3 is 13 amino acids. The CDR3 reads CSAEGDGYNEQFF. DNA for the CDR3: TGCAGTGCAGAAGGGGACGGATACAATGAGCAGTTCTTC.

The rearrangement links TRBV6-1 to TRBJ2-2; no firm D call. Germline CDR1 and CDR2: MNHNS and SASEGT. The CDR3 is made up of 14 amino acids. V was pared by 2 bases and J by 7 bases, with 11 bases between. CDR3 amino acids: CASSEIIHRGELFF. The CDR3 DNA sequence: TGTGCCAGCAGTGAAATTATACACCGCGGGGAGCTGTTTTTT.

The V call is TRBV28, the J call TRBJ2-1; weak D call: TRBD2 (6 bases). This CDR3 is built from 14 residues. V lost 1 base and J 12 bases, leaving 16 bases between the germline ends. In germline, CDR1 is MDHEN, CDR2 SYDVKM. For the CDR3, the DNA is TGTGCCAGCAGTTTATCTGCGGGACCTCATCGGCAGTTCTTC. It is translated as CASSLSAGPHRQFF.

This clonotype was picked up many times. This chain uses TRBV28 with TRBJ2-7, with no clear D. CDR1 is MDHEN and CDR2 is SYDVKM in the germline V gene. The V end lost 3 bases, the J end lost 4 bases, and 10 bases lay between the germline ends. The CDR3 has 13 amino acids. The CDR3 sequence is CASSLGRRYEQYF. CDR3 DNA sequence: TGTGCCAGCAGTTTGGGCCGACGGTACGAGCAGTACTTC. Looking up the rest from reference TRBV28 and TRBJ2-7 gives the full variable domain: DVKVTQSSRYLVKRTGEKVFLECVQDMDHENMFWYRQDPGLGLRLIYFSYDVKMKEKGDIPEGYSVSREKKERFSLILESASTNQTSMYLCASSLGRRYEQYFGPGTRLTVT.

This rearrangement joins TRBV19 to TRBJ2-4; weak D call: TRBD1 (6 bases). With 4 bases removed from V and 4 bases from J, the gap between germline ends came to 11 bases. Germline assignment: CDR1 LNHDA and CDR2 SQIVND (reference sequence). The CDR3 spans 14 residues. The CDR3 region is CASSSRTAKNIQYF. The DNA for the CDR3 is TGTGCCAGTAGTAGTCGGACAGCGAAAAACATTCAGTACTTC.

The chain recombines TRBV6-6 with TRBJ2-1; 8 bases fit TRBD2. Trimming at V came to 3 bases and at J to 0 bases, leaving 13 bases not matched to a gene. There are 19 residues in the CDR3. From germline, CDR1 is MNHNY and CDR2 SVGAGI (reference sequence). The CDR3 sequence: CASSYVRPAGVHSYNEQFF. DNA of the CDR3: TGTGCCAGCAGTTATGTACGACCAGCGGGAGTTCACTCCTACAATGAGCAGTTCTTC.

This clonotype was picked up a small number of times. The chain uses TRBV19 and TRBJ2-3, with TRBD2 matching over 10 bases. This CDR3 is built from 14 residues. From germline, CDR1 is LNHDA and CDR2 SQIVND (reference sequence). Losses at the gene ends were 6 bases for V and 4 bases for J; bases not matched to a gene: 4. The CDR3 sequence: CASRSGRAPDTQYF. The DNA for the CDR3 is TGTGCCAGTAGGAGCGGGAGGGCCCCAGATACGCAGTATTTT.

The CDR3 DNA sequence: TGCGCCAGCAGCTTATCAGGGGAGGGTTACGAGCAGTACTTC. Protein product: CASSLSGEGYEQYF. J is TRBJ2-7 and V is TRBV5-1, with D maybe TRBD2 (7 bases). The CDR3 loop spans 14 amino acids. Looked up from germline, CDR1 is SGHRS and CDR2 is YFSETQ. V lost 2 bases, J lost 4 bases, and 13 bases lay in between.

This rearrangement joins TRBV5-1 to TRBJ2-7; 13 positions match TRBD2. CDR1 and CDR2 (germline): SGHRS, YFSETQ. CDR3 length: 15 residues. The V and J ends lost 5 bases and 7 bases, in that order; junction bases with no gene match: 9. CDR3 region: CASRLGLAGVGEQYF. CDR3 DNA sequence: TGCGCCAGCAGACTCGGACTAGCGGGAGTGGGAGAGCAGTACTTC.

The V call is TRBV10-1, the J call TRBJ2-7; 7 bases line up with TRBD1. Germline-derived CDR1 and CDR2 are WNHNN and SYGVQD (reference sequence). The CDR3 is made up of 14 amino acids. Trimming removed 0 bases from V and 7 bases from J; junction bases left unmatched: 6. Here the CDR3 DNA reads TGCGCCAGCAGTGAGTCGCCGACAGGGTGGGAGCAGTACTTC. It is translated as CASSESPTGWEQYF.

The rearrangement uses TRBV20-1 and TRBJ2-1, with D perhaps TRBD1 or TRBD2 (5 bases each). This CDR3 spans 11 amino acids. With 6 bases removed from V and 6 bases from J, the gap between germline ends came to 9 bases. Looked up from germline, CDR1 is DFQATT and CDR2 is SNEGSKA (reference sequence). The CDR3 here is CSAGVGNEQFF. DNA for the CDR3: TGCAGTGCGGGGGTTGGCAATGAGCAGTTCTTC.

This clonotype was seen only a few times. The rearrangement uses TRBV6-5 and TRBJ2-7, with 10 bases aligning to TRBD2. V lost 5 bases to trimming and J lost 4 bases; unmatched junction nucleotides: 8. This CDR3 is built from 15 residues. From germline, CDR1 is MNHEY and CDR2 SVGAGI. The CDR3 loop is CASSLLAGAGYEQYF. Here the CDR3 DNA reads TGTGCCAGCAGTCTGCTAGCGGGAGCTGGGTACGAGCAGTACTTC.

The rearrangement uses TRBV5-6 and TRBJ2-5; D is uncertain. CDR1 is SGHDT and CDR2 is YYEEEE in the germline V gene. CDR3 size: 15 residues. V was shortened by 1 base and J by 2 bases, with 12 bases between the two germline ends. CDR3 sequence (DNA): TGTGCCAGCAGCTTGACCCTAGGAAGTCAAGAGACCCAGTACTTC. Its protein is CASSLTLGSQETQYF.

This rearrangement joins TRBV18 to TRBJ2-7, with 7 bases that match TRBD2. CDR3 size: 15 residues. The germline V gene has CDR1 KGHSH and CDR2 LQKENI. V gave up 0 bases and J gave up 2 bases; unmatched junction bases: 4. In DNA form, the CDR3 reads TGTGCCAGCTCACCACCCCAGCGGGGCCCCTACGAGCAGTACTTC. Translated, it gives CASSPPQRGPYEQYF.

CDR3 DNA sequence: TGTGCCAGCAGCACGGCTAGGACGCAGTATTTT. Its translation: CASSTARTQYF. This chain uses TRBV14 with TRBJ2-3; D unclear. CDR3 length: 11 residues. Germline V gives CDR1 SGHDN, CDR2 FVKESK. V lost 5 bases, J lost 9 bases, and 9 bases lay in between.

On this clonotype: Its ends do not fully match the called genes, so a read error is possible. V and J are TRBV20-1 and TRBJ2-5, with TRBD1 matching 8 bases. Germline assignment: CDR1 DFQATT and CDR2 SNEGSKA (reference sequence). The length of the CDR3 is 13 residues. CDR3 nucleotide sequence: TGCAGTGCTATATCAGGGGGCCGGGGGACCAAGTACTTC. Translated: CSAISGGRGTKYF.

The CDR3 nucleotides are TGTGCCAGCAGCCTGCTGGTGTCCGGGGAGCTGTTTTTT. This gives the protein CASSLLVSGELFF. The V gene is TRBV7-9, the J gene TRBJ2-2; no firm D call. V was shortened by 5 bases and J by 6 bases, with 10 bases between the two germline ends. The germline CDR1 and CDR2 sequences are SEHNR and FQNEAQ (reference sequence). There are 13 residues in the CDR3. Full variable domain (remainder filled in from reference TRBV7-9 and TRBJ2-2): DTGVSQNPRHKITKRGQNVTFRCDPISEHNRLYWYRQTLGQGPEFLTYFQNEAQLEKSRLLSDRFSAERPKGSFSTLEIQRTEQGDSAMYLCASSLLVSGELFFGEGSRLTVL.

This chain uses TRBV20-1 with TRBJ2-1; the D gene is possibly TRBD1 (6 bases). Germline V lookup: CDR1 DFQATT, CDR2 SNEGSKA (reference sequence). V lost 5 bases and J 8 bases, leaving 19 bases between the germline ends. The CDR3 has 14 amino acids. The CDR3 DNA reads as TGCAGTGCTCCCGATCCCAGACAGGCCCATGAGCAGTTCTTC. Its protein product is CSAPDPRQAHEQFF.

This clonotype was found a few times. The CDR3 DNA is TGCAGCGTTGTGCGACAGGGAACGAACACTGAAGCTTTCTTT. It specifies CSVVRQGTNTEAFF. This chain uses TRBV29-1 with TRBJ1-1; 7 nucleotides agree with TRBD1. Trimming at V came to 4 bases and at J to 1 base, leaving 6 bases not matched to a gene. The CDR3 has 14 residues. Germline CDR1 SQVTM, CDR2 ANQGSEA.

The CDR3 region is CASSLGQDRGDQYF. CDR3 nucleotides: TGCGCCAGCAGCTTGGGGCAGGACCGGGGAGACCAGTACTTC. This chain links TRBV5-1 with TRBJ2-5, with D possibly matching TRBD2 (5 bases). Germline V gene lookup returns CDR1 SGHRS and CDR2 YFSETQ. Trimming pared 0 bases from V and 10 bases from J, leaving 16 bases between. The CDR3 is made up of 14 amino acids. Full variable domain (rest looked up from reference TRBV5-1 and TRBJ2-5): KAGVTQTPRYLIKTRGQQVTLSCSPISGHRSVSWYQQTPGQGLQFLFEYFSETQRNKGNFPGRFSGRQFSNSRSEMNVSTLELGDSALYLCASSLGQDRGDQYFGPGTRLLVL.

This clonotype has just a few counts. The V and J genes are TRBV4-1 and TRBJ2-1; a possible D gene is TRBD1 (5 bases). The CDR3 runs to 12 residues. CDR1 is MGHRA, CDR2 YSYEKL, per germline. V was trimmed by 2 bases and J by 12 bases, leaving 11 bases between them. The CDR3 is CASSQTGLGQFF. Here the CDR3 DNA reads TGCGCCAGCAGCCAAACAGGTCTTGGGCAGTTCTTC.

J is TRBJ2-7 and V is TRBV7-8; the match to TRBD1 covers 8 bases. There are 16 residues in the CDR3. Germline trimming cut 0 bases from V and 3 bases from J; bases unmatched to any gene: 7. Germline V gives CDR1 SGHVS, CDR2 FQNEAQ. The CDR3 sequence is CASSLAPVQGGYEQYF. The CDR3 DNA follows: TGTGCCAGCAGCTTAGCCCCTGTACAGGGGGGCTACGAGCAGTACTTC. The full variable domain, completed using reference TRBV7-8 and TRBJ2-7, is GAGVSQSPRYKVAKRGQDVALRCDPISGHVSLFWYQQALGQGPEFLTYFQNEAQLDKSGLPSDRFFAERPEGSVSTLKIQRTQQEDSAVYLCASSLAPVQGGYEQYFGPGTRLTVT.

This clonotype has just a few counts. The chain has TRBV20-1 and TRBJ2-7; the D gene could be TRBD1 or TRBD2 (5 bases each). Trimming stripped 6 bases from V and 3 bases from J, with 12 bases between. CDR1 and CDR2 from the germline V gene are DFQATT and SNEGSKA (reference sequence). The CDR3 is 12 residues long. The CDR3 DNA follows: TGCAGTGCGCCCGGGACGGGCTACGAGCAGTACTTC. Protein product: CSAPGTGYEQYF.

This sequence joins TRBV27 and TRBJ2-4; D may correspond to TRBD1 or TRBD2 (5 bases each). Between the trimmed V and J ends, which lost 6 bases and 0 bases, there was a span of 15 bases. The CDR3 length is 16 residues. The germline gives CDR1 MNHEY, CDR2 SMNVEV (reference sequence). In DNA, the CDR3 is TGTGCCAGCAGCTCACGGGGCCCTCTAGCCAAAAACATTCAGTACTTC. As protein: CASSSRGPLAKNIQYF.